This is a list of T cell receptor beta chains from one sample in a study of T-cell memory formation after mild COVID-19. TCRdb re-derived calls from the 5' RACE reads in MiXCR, one entry per CDR3 protein. The table has under 150,000 distinct CDR3 sequences, more than 15% seen once; the top ten hold roughly 13%. Sequenced material: PBMCs or a T cell subset sorted from them (not recorded which). The source of these receptors is an adult woman who had mild COVID-19 (a few samples of this study predate the infection). Cell type and time point are not known. Each CDR3 is given with its conserved first and last residue. The D gene is left open where the match is weak. Expanded clones get a size class; other rows say once, few or many, or leave the size out.

TRBJ2-3	TRBV5-1	few	NA	TGCGCCAGCAGCTCCAACGCGGTTGAAGATACGCAGTATTTT	CASSSNAVEDTQYF
TRBJ2-5	TRBV29-1	NA	NA	TGCAGTGGGGCGGGACAGCAACAAGAGACCCAGTACTTC	CSGAGQQQETQYF
TRBJ1-2	TRBV7-6	many	NA	TGTGCCAGCAGCCCCCAAACAGCCAACTATGGCTACACCTTC	CASSPQTANYGYTF
TRBJ2-3	TRBV5-1	many	NA	TGCGCCAGCAGCTTAGGTTCCAGCACAGATACGCAGTATTTT	CASSLGSSTDTQYF
TRBJ2-5	TRBV12-3/TRBV12-4	NA	NA	TGTGCCAGCAGTTTAGGGTGGGGCGCCCAAGAGACCCAGTACTTC	CASSLGWGAQETQYF
TRBJ2-7	TRBV6-6	NA	NA	TGTGCCAGCTGGGATTCCGGGAGCGCAGCCTACGAGCAGTACTTC	CASWDSGSAAYEQYF
TRBJ1-2	TRBV7-8	few	NA	TGTGCCAGCAGCTTAGCGGGTGGGGGGAACTATGGCTACACCTTC	CASSLAGGGNYGYTF
TRBJ2-3	TRBV7-8	NA	TRBD2	TGTGCCAGCAGCTCCAGACTAGCGGACACAGATACGCAGTATTTT	CASSSRLADTDTQYF
TRBJ2-5	TRBV6-5	few	TRBD2	TGTGCCAGCAGTTACTCGGAAGGAGCGGGAGGACAAGAGACCCAGTACTTC	CASSYSEGAGGQETQYF
TRBJ2-7	TRBV12-3/TRBV12-4	NA	NA	TGTGCCAGCAGCCCGGGTGGGGAGGGGGGCTCCTACGAGCAGTACTTC	CASSPGGEGGSYEQYF
TRBJ2-1	TRBV9	few	NA	TGTGCCAGCAGCGGCGGGCTCTCAAAGGAGCAGTTCTTC	CASSGGLSKEQFF
TRBJ2-7	TRBV3-1	NA	NA	TGTGCCAGCAGACTCAGTATCGAGCAGTACTTC	CASRLSIEQYF
TRBJ2-7	TRBV12-3/TRBV12-4	NA	NA	TGTGCCAGCAGTTTGGGGCGCGGGGACGAGCAGTACTTC	CASSLGRGDEQYF
TRBJ1-2	TRBV7-2	few	NA	TGTGCCAGCAGATCCAATATACGCTACACCTTC	CASRSNIRYTF
TRBJ2-7	TRBV12-3/TRBV12-4	NA	NA	TGTGCCAGCAGATCGGGGGACAGCTCCTACGAGCAGTACTTC	CASRSGDSSYEQYF
TRBJ2-3	TRBV5-1	NA	TRBD2	TGCGCCAGCAGCTTGTCGGTGACTAGCGGGATGCAGGCAGATACGCAGTATTTT	CASSLSVTSGMQADTQYF
TRBJ2-5	TRBV29-1	few	NA	TGCAGCGTTGAGTCAGTCCAAGAGACCCAGTACTTC	CSVESVQETQYF
TRBJ1-5	TRBV24-1	few	NA	TGTGCCACCTCCGACAGGCCGTTTCGGCCCCAGCATTTT	CATSDRPFRPQHF
TRBJ2-3	TRBV7-9	few	NA	TGTGCCAGCAGCCGACACAGGGCTCGGGACCTAAGCACAGATACGCAGTATTTT	CASSRHRARDLSTDTQYF
TRBJ1-1	TRBV18	many	TRBD1	TGTGCCAGCTCACCGCTCGCCGGGACAGCGAACACTGAAGCTTTCTTT	CASSPLAGTANTEAFF
TRBJ1-1	TRBV24-1	NA	NA	TGTGCCACCAGTGATTCCGGACAAGTGGGTTTCTTT	CATSDSGQVGFF
TRBJ1-4	TRBV5-8	NA	NA	TGTGCCAGCAGCTTAGTAAACGATGAAAAACTGTTTTTT	CASSLVNDEKLFF
TRBJ1-3	TRBV6-2/TRBV6-3	NA	NA	TGTGCCAGCGGAACAGGCGGTAACACCATATATTTT	CASGTGGNTIYF
TRBJ2-4	TRBV5-1	few	NA	TGCGCCAGCAATTCGGGGACAGCCAAAAACATTCAGTACTTC	CASNSGTAKNIQYF